The clone carrying this T cell receptor (beta chain) was recorded at least ten times. What it binds is not known. The sample originates from a study of blood T cells in healthy people across ages. Study overall: About one barcoded beta molecule per two T cells was the capture yield of template switching.

Healthy individuals of Caucasian origin from Russia, aged roughly 6 to 90, served as donors. Regarding the study as a whole: Estimated diversity that came from one million T cells was considered an underestimate.

A second PCR of 7 to 11 cycles used a sample-barcoded 5' primer and a J-beta primer mix. Each cDNA molecule carried a tag from a template-switch adaptor that contained 12 random nucleotides. TCRdb called the 5' RACE reads again in MiXCR, with one record for every CDR3 protein. This sample has hundreds of thousands of distinct CDR3 sequences, with 58% found just once. V lost 7 bases to trimming and J lost 3 bases, with 7 bases between them. Germline V gives CDR1 SGHDN, CDR2 FVKESK. The CDR3 totals 11 residues. Source material: blood. This chain connects TRBV14 to TRBJ2-7; no firm D call. This TCR derives from a man aged 55 to 70 in good health. CDR3 in DNA: TGTGCCAGCACGGACGGCTACGAGCAGTACTTC. Translating gives CASTDGYEQYF.